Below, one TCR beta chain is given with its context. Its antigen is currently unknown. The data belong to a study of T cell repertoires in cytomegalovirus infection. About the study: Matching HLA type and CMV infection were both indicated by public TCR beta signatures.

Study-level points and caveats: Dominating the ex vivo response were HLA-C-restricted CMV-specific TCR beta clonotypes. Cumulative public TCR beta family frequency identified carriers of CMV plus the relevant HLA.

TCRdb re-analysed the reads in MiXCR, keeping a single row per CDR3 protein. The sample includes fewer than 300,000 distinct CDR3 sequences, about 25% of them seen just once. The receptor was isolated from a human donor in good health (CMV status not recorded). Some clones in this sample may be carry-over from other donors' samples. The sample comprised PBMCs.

Here the CDR3 DNA reads TGTGCCAGCAGTTTACCCGGTATTTTGAACACTGAAGCTTTCTTT. Protein product: CASSLPGILNTEAFF. The chain has TRBV28 and TRBJ1-1; D gene uncertain. The CDR3 contains 15 residues. Trimming pared 2 bases from V and 0 bases from J, leaving 10 bases between. Germline V gene sequence: CDR1 MDHEN, CDR2 SYDVKM.